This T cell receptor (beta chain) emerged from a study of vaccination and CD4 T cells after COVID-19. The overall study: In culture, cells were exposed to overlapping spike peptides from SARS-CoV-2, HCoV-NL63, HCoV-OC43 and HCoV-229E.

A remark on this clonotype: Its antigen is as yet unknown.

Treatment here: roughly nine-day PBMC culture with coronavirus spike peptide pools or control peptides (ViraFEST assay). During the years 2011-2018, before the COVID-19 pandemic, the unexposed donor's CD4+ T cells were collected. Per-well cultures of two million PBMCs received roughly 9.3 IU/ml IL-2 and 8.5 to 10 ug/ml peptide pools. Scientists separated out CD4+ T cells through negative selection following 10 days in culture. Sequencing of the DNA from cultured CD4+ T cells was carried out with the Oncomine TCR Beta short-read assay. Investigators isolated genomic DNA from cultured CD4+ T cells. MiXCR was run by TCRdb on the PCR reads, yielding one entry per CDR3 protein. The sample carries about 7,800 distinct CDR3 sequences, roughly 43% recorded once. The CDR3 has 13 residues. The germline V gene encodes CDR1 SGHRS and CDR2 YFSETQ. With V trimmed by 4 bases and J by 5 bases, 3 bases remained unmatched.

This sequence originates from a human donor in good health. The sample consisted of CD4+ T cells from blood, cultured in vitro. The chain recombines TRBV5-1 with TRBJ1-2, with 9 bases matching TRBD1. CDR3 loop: CASSPGQGYGYTF. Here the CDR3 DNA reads TGCGCCAGCAGCCCGGGACAGGGATATGGCTACACCTTC.